What follows are 24 T cell receptor beta chains derived from one specimen sequenced in a study of control samples from healthy donors and cancer patients (dated by TCRdb to about 2020). Receptor amplification or capture employed the immunoSEQ multiplex PCR assay. Not all clones reach the TCRdb copy of this immuneACCESS table, which keeps in-frame sequences only. Checked studies attribute under half of the gap to unresolved V genes and leave the rest unexplained. The sample records about 92,000 clones, roughly four fifths of which are singletons. The leading ten clones occupy approximately 9.4% of the sample. Material for sequencing was blood. These receptors came from a woman aged 55-70 years in good health.

The chain is built from TRBV5-5 and TRBJ2-7, with 10 nucleotides matching TRBD2. Germline V lookup: CDR1 SGHKS, CDR2 YYEKEE (reference sequence). The CDR3 covers 14 residues. Unmatched junction bases numbered 8, after V lost 4 bases and J lost 7 bases. The CDR3 region is CASSLPSGSGEQYF. CDR3 bases: TGTGCCAGCAGCCTTCCTAGCGGGAGCGGGGAGCAGTACTTC.

The chain joins TRBV7-9 to TRBJ1-4; tentative D call: TRBD1 (5 bases). The germline gives CDR1 SEHNR, CDR2 FQNEAQ (reference sequence). The V end was cut by 7 bases, the J end by 3 bases, with 9 bases between. The CDR3 covers 13 residues. CDR3 sequence reads: CASNRQSNEKLFF. The CDR3 nucleotides read TGTGCCAGCAACCGACAGTCTAATGAAAAACTGTTTTTT.

The chain carries TRBV5-6 and TRBJ1-2; tentative D call: TRBD1 (6 bases). Trimming left V 3 bases short and J 0 bases short, with 12 bases between. There are 15 residues in the CDR3. Germline V gives CDR1 SGHDT, CDR2 YYEEEE. The CDR3 loop is CASSYRVGTNYGYTF. The CDR3 DNA sequence: TGTGCCAGCAGCTACAGGGTCGGGACTAACTATGGCTACACCTTC. Looking up the rest from reference TRBV5-6 and TRBJ1-2 gives the full variable domain: DAGVTQSPTHLIKTRGQQVTLRCSPKSGHDTVSWYQQALGQGPQFIFQYYEEEERQRGNFPDRFSGHQFPNYSSELNVNALLLGDSALYLCASSYRVGTNYGYTFGSGTRLTVV.

This chain links TRBV5-1 with TRBJ1-2; a possible D gene is TRBD1 (6 bases). Germline V gene lookup returns CDR1 SGHRS and CDR2 YFSETQ. V lost 6 bases and J lost 7, with 19 bases in between. The CDR3 loop spans 14 amino acids. The CDR3 reads CASNLEQGRGGYTF. CDR3 coding DNA: TGCGCCAGCAATCTCGAGCAGGGGAGGGGTGGCTACACCTTC.

This rearrangement joins TRBV15 to TRBJ2-1; perhaps TRBD2 as D (6 bases). V was trimmed by 0 bases and J by 3 bases, leaving 12 bases between them. The CDR3 extends over 16 amino acids. Per germline, CDR1 LNHNV and CDR2 YYDKDF (reference sequence). The CDR3 here is CATSRDLGTYYNEQFF. CDR3 DNA: TGTGCCACCAGCAGAGATCTCGGGACTTACTACAATGAGCAGTTCTTC.

This clone turned up a few times. The chain links TRBV2 to TRBJ2-2; maybe TRBD1 (6 bases). V lost 4 bases and J 7 bases, leaving 13 bases between the germline ends. CDR1 is SNHLY and CDR2 is FYNNEI in the germline V gene. The CDR3 is 14 residues long. CDR3 bases: TGTGCCAGCAGTGGGTGGGGGCGGATCGGGGAGCTGTTTTTT. Translation: CASSGWGRIGELFF.

The V and J genes are TRBV6-2 or TRBV6-3 and TRBJ1-6; no reliable D call. V was shortened by 2 bases and J by 5 bases, with 7 bases between the two germline ends. This CDR3 has 14 amino acids. Germline loops: CDR1 MNHEY, CDR2 SVGEGT. The CDR3 DNA sequence: TGTGCCAGCAGTTACCAGGAAAATAATTCACCCCTCCACTTT. As protein: CASSYQENNSPLHF.

This clone showed up just once. The J gene is TRBJ2-5, the V gene TRBV7-2; D is undetermined. The V gene lost 3 bases and the J gene lost 2 bases, with 7 bases spanning the gap. The CDR3 is made up of 13 amino acids. From germline, CDR1 is SGHTA and CDR2 FQGNSA. The CDR3 loop reads CASSFSQQETQYF. CDR3 coding DNA: TGTGCCAGCAGCTTTAGTCAGCAAGAGACCCAGTACTTC.

The J gene is TRBJ1-2, the V gene TRBV6-5; no definite D call. V lost 5 bases and J lost 2, with 9 bases in between. This CDR3 contains 13 residues. Germline values: CDR1 MNHEY, CDR2 SVGAGI. The chain's CDR3 is CASSQRQNYGYTF. Written as DNA, the CDR3 is TGTGCCAGCAGTCAGCGGCAGAACTATGGCTACACCTTC.

This clone occurred once. This chain connects TRBV28 to TRBJ1-3; 9 bases line up with TRBD1. V lost 5 bases, J lost 2 bases, and 4 bases stayed unmatched. From germline, CDR1 is MDHEN and CDR2 SYDVKM. This CDR3 is built from 15 residues. Here the CDR3 reads CASSRTGETGNTIYF. The CDR3 DNA reads TGTGCCAGCAGTAGGACAGGGGAAACTGGAAACACCATATATTTT.

The chain has TRBV2 and TRBJ2-2; D uncertain. The CDR3 is 15 residues long. Per the germline V gene, CDR1 is SNHLY and CDR2 is FYNNEI. Trimming took off 0 bases at V and 1 base at J, with 6 bases between the two ends. This chain's CDR3 is CASSEAAVNTGELFF. CDR3 in DNA: TGTGCCAGCAGTGAAGCGGCGGTGAACACCGGGGAGCTGTTTTTT.

This clone is a singleton in its sample. The rearrangement uses TRBV27 and TRBJ1-6; D is unclear. Looked up from germline, CDR1 is MNHEY and CDR2 is SMNVEV (reference sequence). The V end lost 6 bases, the J end lost 3 bases, and 6 bases lay between the germline ends. The CDR3 length is 13 residues. CDR3 DNA sequence: TGTGCCAGCAGCCTGTACTATAATTCACCCCTCCACTTT. It codes for CASSLYYNSPLHF.

This chain uses TRBV27 with TRBJ1-3; possible D gene TRBD1, 6 bases. The V end was cut by 5 bases, the J end by 0 bases, with 17 bases between. The CDR3 loop spans 17 amino acids. From germline, CDR1 is MNHEY and CDR2 SMNVEV (reference sequence). CDR3: CASSPQQGPSSGNTIYF. For the CDR3, the DNA is TGTGCCAGCAGTCCCCAACAGGGCCCGAGCTCTGGAAACACCATATATTTT.

V usage is TRBV19 and J usage is TRBJ1-4, with 9 bases that match TRBD1. V was pared by 6 bases and J by 7 bases, with 9 bases of the junction left unmatched. The CDR3 length is 15 residues. From germline, CDR1 is LNHDA and CDR2 SQIVND (reference sequence). The DNA for the CDR3 is TGTGCCAGTAGAAGCGCGGACAGGGGAGGTGAAAAACTGTTTTTT. Amino acid sequence: CASRSADRGGEKLFF.

The V call is TRBV7-9, the J call TRBJ1-1; 7 bases fit TRBD1. Germline trimming cut 9 bases from V and 0 bases from J; bases unmatched to any gene: 4. Looked up from germline, CDR1 is SEHNR and CDR2 is FQNEAQ (reference sequence). This CDR3 contains 13 residues. Here the CDR3 DNA reads TGTGCCAGTGGGGACAGTATGAACACTGAAGCTTTCTTT. Protein: CASGDSMNTEAFF.

V usage is TRBV5-1 and J usage is TRBJ1-1; tentatively, D is TRBD1 (5 bases). The CDR3 totals 16 residues. Germline assignment: CDR1 SGHRS and CDR2 YFSETQ. The germline V and J ends were trimmed by 1 base and 1 base, with 14 bases remaining between them. This CDR3 is CASSLKGQGPNTEAFF. DNA of the CDR3: TGCGCCAGCAGCTTGAAAGGGCAGGGTCCGAACACTGAAGCTTTCTTT.

V gene TRBV5-6 combines with J gene TRBJ1-4; D call uncertain. The CDR3 covers 14 residues. CDR1 and CDR2 (germline): SGHDT, YYEEEE. Deletions cut 4 bases from V and 2 bases from J, with 9 bases between. CDR3 residues: CASSPGVTNEKLFF. The CDR3 nucleotides read TGTGCCAGCAGCCCGGGAGTCACTAATGAAAAACTGTTTTTT.

The CDR3 reads CASSQNRGLELFF. CDR3 DNA sequence: TGTGCCAGCAGCCAGAACCGGGGCCTAGAGCTGTTTTTT. The chain carries TRBV14 and TRBJ2-2; D possibly matches TRBD1 or TRBD2 (5 bases each). The CDR3 length is 13 residues. Germline values: CDR1 SGHDN, CDR2 FVKESK. Between the trimmed V and J ends, which lost 3 bases and 11 bases, there was a span of 13 bases.

The gene calls are TRBV2 and TRBJ2-7; tentatively, D is TRBD2 (5 bases). V lost 3 bases to trimming and J lost 3 bases, with 12 bases between them. The CDR3 length is 14 residues. Germline lookup yields CDR1 SNHLY and CDR2 FYNNEI. The CDR3 bases are TGTGCCAGCAGTGATGAGGGTGAGAGCTACGAGCAGTACTTC. It translates to CASSDEGESYEQYF.

This clone occurred a few times. The chain combines TRBV2 with TRBJ2-2; the D gene is possibly TRBD2 (6 bases). The V gene lost 2 bases and the J gene lost 4 bases, with 8 bases spanning the gap. This CDR3 has 14 residues. Germline assignment: CDR1 SNHLY and CDR2 FYNNEI. CDR3: CASSERRGTGELFF. CDR3 nucleotides: TGTGCCAGCAGTGAAAGGCGGGGCACCGGGGAGCTGTTTTTT.

V is TRBV3-1 (or the pseudogene TRBV3-2) and J is TRBJ2-3, with D possibly TRBD1 on 5 matching bases. Germline CDR1 is LGHDT and CDR2 is YNNKEL (reference sequence). The V end was cut by 8 bases, the J end by 0 bases, with 9 bases between. This CDR3 is built from 13 residues. The CDR3 loop reads CASGARSTDTQYF. The CDR3 nucleotides are TGTGCCAGCGGGGCTAGGAGCACAGATACGCAGTATTTT.

The chain has TRBV5-1 and TRBJ2-5, with no clear D. The CDR3 is 16 amino acids. V was trimmed by 0 bases and J by 5 bases, leaving 17 bases between them. The germline CDR1 and CDR2 sequences are SGHRS and YFSETQ. Written as DNA, the CDR3 is TGCGCCAGCAGCTTGGCCATTTCGGCCCAGAGCGAGACCCAGTACTTC. Its translation: CASSLAISAQSETQYF.

Only one count was recorded for this clone. The J gene is TRBJ2-1, the V gene TRBV5-1; 9 bases map to TRBD2. CDR3 length: 15 amino acids. Germline loops: CDR1 SGHRS, CDR2 YFSETQ. Germline trimming cut 0 bases from V and 6 bases from J; bases unmatched to any gene: 4. The CDR3 here is CASSLERREGNEQFF. For the CDR3, the DNA is TGCGCCAGCAGCTTGGAGCGGCGGGAGGGCAATGAGCAGTTCTTC.

The chain has TRBV15 and TRBJ2-4; a weak D match, TRBD1 (5 bases). V shed 5 bases and J shed 1 base, with 12 bases lying between them. The CDR3 runs to 15 residues. Germline V gene lookup returns CDR1 LNHNV and CDR2 YYDKDF (reference sequence). CDR3 coding DNA: TGTGCCACCAGCGGGGCAGAGAAGGCCAAAAACATTCAGTACTTC. It specifies CATSGAEKAKNIQYF.